These T cell receptor beta chains were read from a single sample in a study of T cells after yellow fever vaccination. TCRdb used MiXCR to reprocess the 5' RACE reads, holding one entry per CDR3 protein. The sample contains 400,000 to 650,000 distinct CDR3 sequences, just over 20% of which appear only once. Sequencing was performed on PBMCs, taken roughly 20 days after the first yellow fever vaccination. The receptors originated from a man aged 18 to 29 who received the YFV17D yellow fever vaccine. The CDR3 runs from the conserved cysteine through the conserved F or W. A D gene is named only where the DNA matches it firmly. Size tells how often a clone was seen (once, few, many) or the class of an expanded clone, and some rows leave it out.

TRBJ2-1,NA,TRBV7-2,TRBD2,TGTGCCAGCAGCTGGGGACTAGCGGGTTACAATGAGCAGTTCTTC,CASSWGLAGYNEQFF
TRBJ1-4,NA,TRBV12-3/TRBV12-4,NA,TGTGCCAGCAGTCACTTCGGGCAGGGAGTAGATGAAAAACTGTTTTTT,CASSHFGQGVDEKLFF
TRBJ2-2,NA,TRBV3-1,NA,TGTGCCAGCAGCCAAGTGAGACCGACCACCGGGGAGCTGTTTTTT,CASSQVRPTTGELFF
TRBJ1-6,few,TRBV7-9,NA,TGTGCCAGCAGCGCGGGCGGGACTTCACCCCTCCACTTT,CASSAGGTSPLHF
TRBJ2-3,NA,TRBV12-5,NA,TGTGCTAGTGGTTTGGGGGCAGGGTCAGAGATAGATACGCAGTATTTT,CASGLGAGSEIDTQYF
TRBJ1-5,few,TRBV5-1,NA,TGCGCCAGCAGCTTGGCCTATGGGGGGCATAGCAATCAGCCCCAGCATTTT,CASSLAYGGHSNQPQHF
TRBJ1-2,NA,TRBV6-5,NA,TGTGCCAGCAGTTACTCCGGGGGAGCTAACTATGGCTACACCTTC,CASSYSGGANYGYTF
TRBJ1-2,NA,TRBV18,NA,TGTGCCAGCTCGACAGATTCATTAGGGAGATCGGACTATGGCTACACCTTC,CASSTDSLGRSDYGYTF
TRBJ2-7,few,TRBV5-1,NA,TGCGCCAGCAGCTTGGATACAGGGTCGGGCGAGCAGTACTTC,CASSLDTGSGEQYF
TRBJ1-1,NA,TRBV6-5,NA,TGTGCCAGCAGTTTCCAGGGGTGGAACACTGAAGCTTTCTTT,CASSFQGWNTEAFF
TRBJ2-1,NA,TRBV7-2,TRBD2,TGTGCCAGCAGCTTCGGGCTAGCGGGATCCAATGAGCAGTTCTTC,CASSFGLAGSNEQFF
TRBJ1-6,few,TRBV6-1,NA,TGTGCCAGCAACCTCCGAGAGGGGTTTCCTTCACCCCTCCACTTT,CASNLREGFPSPLHF
TRBJ2-1,NA,TRBV11-2,NA,TGTGCCAGCAGCTTTTCCCCCGAAGACAATGAGCAGTTCTTC,CASSFSPEDNEQFF
TRBJ2-3,few,TRBV12-3/TRBV12-4,TRBD2,TGTGCCAGCAAGGCTAGCGGGGTAGATACGCAGTATTTT,CASKASGVDTQYF
TRBJ2-1,few,TRBV7-7,TRBD2,TGTGCCAGCAGCCCCCCGACCGGGACTAGCGGGGGGGCCTTTGTCAATGAGCAGTTCTTC,CASSPPTGTSGGAFVNEQFF
TRBJ2-5,NA,TRBV29-1,TRBD1,TGCAGCGTTGAGCTGACAGGGTCCGAGACCCAGTACTTC,CSVELTGSETQYF
TRBJ2-1,NA,TRBV18,NA,TGTGCCAGCTCACTAATAGGCGAGCAGTTCTTC,CASSLIGEQFF
TRBJ2-4,many,TRBV28,TRBD1,TGTGCCAGCAGTTTATTAGGGACAGGGGTACAGAACATTCAGTACTTC,CASSLLGTGVQNIQYF
TRBJ2-2,NA,TRBV4-3,TRBD2,TGCGCCAGCAGCCAAGGGTCCTGGCGGGGGTTAACTGGGGAGCTGTTTTTT,CASSQGSWRGLTGELFF
TRBJ2-7,NA,TRBV19,TRBD1,TGTGCCACCTCGCGGGACAGGTTCTACGAGCAGTACTTC,CATSRDRFYEQYF
TRBJ1-2,few,TRBV5-5,NA,TGTGCCAGCAGCTTGAGGGCCGGGAGGACGGTGAACTATGGCTACACCTTC,CASSLRAGRTVNYGYTF
TRBJ1-1,many,TRBV5-1,NA,TGCGCCAGCAGCTTGTATTTGGATCGCCTCTCTATGAACACTGAAGCTTTCTTT,CASSLYLDRLSMNTEAFF
TRBJ2-1,many,TRBV5-1,TRBD2,TGCGCCAGCAGGGTTATGCTAGCGGGTGAGCAGTTCTTC,CASRVMLAGEQFF
TRBJ1-2,NA,TRBV12-3/TRBV12-4,NA,TGTGCCAGCAGTTCAGTCGGAGTCTATGGCTACACCTTC,CASSSVGVYGYTF
TRBJ2-3,few,TRBV27,TRBD1,TGTGCCAGCAGTCCACGGGACAGGCCGCAGTATTTT,CASSPRDRPQYF
TRBJ2-3,NA,TRBV4-3,NA,TGCGCCAGCAGCCAAGATATAGGAGATACGCAGTATTTT,CASSQDIGDTQYF
TRBJ1-2,NA,TRBV5-1,NA,TGCGCCAGCAGCGAGGAGGGTACAGCTAACTATGGCTACACCTTC,CASSEEGTANYGYTF
TRBJ2-5,NA,TRBV18,NA,TGTGCCAGCTCACCAAGTTGGGAGACCCAGTACTTC,CASSPSWETQYF
TRBJ1-5,NA,TRBV7-2,NA,TGTGCCAGCAGGAGGGCCGGACAGCCCCAGCATTTT,CASRRAGQPQHF
TRBJ2-5,few,TRBV11-2,NA,TGTGCCAGCAGCTTAATTCGGGGCAGAGAGACCCAGTACTTC,CASSLIRGRETQYF
TRBJ2-2,NA,TRBV7-9,TRBD2,TGTGCCAGCTTGGCGGGGGGGTCCCCCGGGGAGCTGTTTTTT,CASLAGGSPGELFF
TRBJ1-4,few,TRBV18,NA,TGTGCCAGCTCACGGAGTGGGAGAGGGGAAGAAAAACTGTTTTTT,CASSRSGRGEEKLFF
TRBJ1-2,few,TRBV7-2,NA,TGTGCCAGCAGCTTAGTGAGTGGCTACACCTTC,CASSLVSGYTF
TRBJ1-1,few,TRBV20-1,NA,TGCAGTGCTAGAGATTGGGGGGCATCGAACACTGAAGCTTTCTTT,CSARDWGASNTEAFF
TRBJ2-5,few,TRBV12-3/TRBV12-4,NA,TGTGCCAGCAGTTTCAGGAACTACGCAGAGACCCAGTACTTC,CASSFRNYAETQYF
TRBJ1-1,NA,TRBV5-1,NA,TGCGCCAGCAGCCCCGGACAGACACCGGCCACTGAAGCTTTCTTT,CASSPGQTPATEAFF
TRBJ2-7,few,TRBV12-3/TRBV12-4,TRBD1,TGTGCCAGCAGGCAACCGGGACAGGGAAAATACGAGCAGTACTTC,CASRQPGQGKYEQYF
TRBJ2-5,few,TRBV29-1,NA,TGCAGCGCATACAACTACAGGGATCGAGAGACCCAGTACTTC,CSAYNYRDRETQYF
TRBJ1-1,few,TRBV9,NA,TGTGCCAGCAAGGGGATGAACACTGAAGCTTTCTTT,CASKGMNTEAFF
TRBJ2-5,few,TRBV7-8,NA,TGTGCCAGCAGCTTAGGCCAGAAGACCCAGTACTTC,CASSLGQKTQYF
TRBJ1-2,NA,TRBV4-2,NA,TGTGCCAGCAGCCAAGAGGAGGGAAGAAGGGGCTATGGCTACACCTTC,CASSQEEGRRGYGYTF
TRBJ1-2,NA,TRBV27,NA,TGTGCCAGCAGTCCCCCGGGATGGAATGGCTACACCTTC,CASSPPGWNGYTF
TRBJ1-6,few,TRBV12-3/TRBV12-4,TRBD1,TGTGCCAGCAGTGACGGACAGGGTGGCAATTCACCCCTCCACTTT,CASSDGQGGNSPLHF
TRBJ2-4,NA,TRBV20-1,TRBD1,TGCAGTGCTAGTAATCCGGGACAGGGGGCAAACATTCAGTACTTC,CSASNPGQGANIQYF
TRBJ1-1,NA,TRBV18,NA,TGTGCCAGCTCACCTCGGACCGACTTGAACACTGAAGCTTTCTTT,CASSPRTDLNTEAFF
TRBJ2-3,NA,TRBV6-1,TRBD2,TGTGCCAGCAGGCCCGGGGGGTCCACAGATACGCAGTATTTT,CASRPGGSTDTQYF
TRBJ2-7,few,TRBV7-2,NA,TGTGCCAGCAGCTCCCAGCCGGGACAAGGATACGAGCAGTACTTC,CASSSQPGQGYEQYF
TRBJ1-1,NA,TRBV18,NA,TGTGCCAGCTCGATTTCAGGCTCGAACACTGAAGCTTTCTTT,CASSISGSNTEAFF
TRBJ2-5,few,TRBV5-1,NA,TGCGCCAGCAGCTTGGTGGCGGGGGCCCTCCAAGAGACCCAGTACTTC,CASSLVAGALQETQYF
TRBJ2-1,NA,TRBV19,TRBD1,TGTGCCAGCAAAACGACAGGGGCCTACAATGAGCAGTTCTTC,CASKTTGAYNEQFF
TRBJ1-1,NA,TRBV5-1,NA,TGCGCCAGCAGCCCCAGGCGGGCCGGGATGAACACTGAAGCTTTCTTT,CASSPRRAGMNTEAFF
TRBJ2-5,few,TRBV28,NA,TGTGCCAGTCTCCCGGGACATCGGGGATGGACCCAGTACTTC,CASLPGHRGWTQYF
TRBJ2-3,few,TRBV5-1,NA,TGCGCCAGCAGCTTGGGGGCCATAGGTAGCGCAGATACGCAGTATTTT,CASSLGAIGSADTQYF
TRBJ2-1,many,TRBV14,NA,TGTGCCAGCAGCCACGGAGGTGAGCAGTTCTTC,CASSHGGEQFF
TRBJ1-5,NA,TRBV27,NA,TGTGCCAGCAGTTTAGGACAAGCTTGGCCCCAGCATTTT,CASSLGQAWPQHF
TRBJ2-5,many,TRBV21-1,NA,TGTGCCAGCAGCAAATTTCACTGCCTCCAAGAGACCCAGTACTTC,CASSKFHCLQETQYF
TRBJ2-4,many,TRBV29-1,NA,TGCAGGGGACGCTACCGTCTAGGAGTGGAAGCCAAAAACATTCAGTACTTC,CRGRYRLGVEAKNIQYF
TRBJ1-6,NA,TRBV6-5,TRBD1,TGTGCCAGCAGTTACAGGGGACAGGACATATCGGGTTCACCCCTCCACTTT,CASSYRGQDISGSPLHF
TRBJ2-1,NA,TRBV11-2,NA,TGTGCCAGCAGCTTAGTGGCTAGCCCAGACGGTGAGCAGTTCTTC,CASSLVASPDGEQFF
TRBJ1-5,few,TRBV7-8,NA,TGTGCCAGCAGCTTAGCGGCCAATTACTATCAGCCCCAGCATTTT,CASSLAANYYQPQHF